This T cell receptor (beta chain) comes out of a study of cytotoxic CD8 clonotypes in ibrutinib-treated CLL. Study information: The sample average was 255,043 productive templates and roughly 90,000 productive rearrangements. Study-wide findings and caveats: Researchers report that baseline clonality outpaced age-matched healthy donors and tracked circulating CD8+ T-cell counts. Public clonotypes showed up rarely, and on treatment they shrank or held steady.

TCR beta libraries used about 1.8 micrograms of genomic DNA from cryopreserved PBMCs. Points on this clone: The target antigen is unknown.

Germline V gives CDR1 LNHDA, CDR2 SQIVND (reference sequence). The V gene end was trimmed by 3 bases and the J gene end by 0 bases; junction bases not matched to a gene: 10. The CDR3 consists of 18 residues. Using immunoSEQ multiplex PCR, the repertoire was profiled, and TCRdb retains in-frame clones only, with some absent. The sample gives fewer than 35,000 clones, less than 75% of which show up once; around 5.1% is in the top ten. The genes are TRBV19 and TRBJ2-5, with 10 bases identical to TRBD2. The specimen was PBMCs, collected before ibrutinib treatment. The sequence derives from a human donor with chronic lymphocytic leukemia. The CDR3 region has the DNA TGTGCCAGTAGTATTCGGGCTAGCGGGGGCCCGTACCAAGAGACCCAGTACTTC. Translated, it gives CASSIRASGGPYQETQYF. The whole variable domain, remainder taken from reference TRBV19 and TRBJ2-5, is DGGITQSPKYLFRKEGQNVTLSCEQNLNHDAMYWYRQDPGQGLRLIYYSQIVNDFQKGDIAEGYSVSREKKESFPLTVTSAQKNPTAFYLCASSIRASGGPYQETQYFGPGTRLLVL.